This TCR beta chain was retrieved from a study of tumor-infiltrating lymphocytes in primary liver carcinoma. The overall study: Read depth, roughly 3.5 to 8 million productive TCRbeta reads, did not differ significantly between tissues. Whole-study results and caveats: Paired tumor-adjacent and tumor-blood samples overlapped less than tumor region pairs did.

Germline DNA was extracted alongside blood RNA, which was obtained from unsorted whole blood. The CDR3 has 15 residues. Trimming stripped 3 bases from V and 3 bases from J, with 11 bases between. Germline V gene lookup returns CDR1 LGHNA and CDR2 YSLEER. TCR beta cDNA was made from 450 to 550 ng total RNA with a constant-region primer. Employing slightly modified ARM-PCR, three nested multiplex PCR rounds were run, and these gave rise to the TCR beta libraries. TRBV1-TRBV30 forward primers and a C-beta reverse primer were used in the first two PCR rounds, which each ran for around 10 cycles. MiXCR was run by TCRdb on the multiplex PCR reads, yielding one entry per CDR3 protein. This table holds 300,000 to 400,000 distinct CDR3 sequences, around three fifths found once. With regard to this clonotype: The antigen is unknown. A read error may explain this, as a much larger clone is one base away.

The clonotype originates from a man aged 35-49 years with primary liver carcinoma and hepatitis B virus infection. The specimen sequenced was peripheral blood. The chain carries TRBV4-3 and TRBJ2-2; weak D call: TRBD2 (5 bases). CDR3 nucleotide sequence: TGCGCCAGCAGCCATAGCGAGGCTTACACCGGGGAGCTGTTTTTT. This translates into CASSHSEAYTGELFF.